Listed below are T cell receptor beta chains from one sample, sequenced in a study of cytomegalovirus exposure and HLA in healthy donors. Only in-frame clones appear in the TCRdb table, and some are missing; sequencing was by immunoSEQ multiplex PCR. The sample lists 140,000 or so clones, 90% to 95% occurring once. Sequencing input: PBMCs. The receptors were gathered from a man aged 18 to 29 in good health and CMV-seronegative. Both conserved end residues are part of each CDR3. A D gene is named only where the DNA matches it firmly. Only some rows state a clone size, as once, few, many or a class for expanded clones.

d_call | j_call | v_call | clone_size | cdr3_nt | cdr3_aa
TRBD1 | TRBJ1-2 | TRBV7-6 | NA | TGTGCCCGCCGGGACAGGGACTATGGCTACACCTTC | CARRDRDYGYTF
TRBD2 | TRBJ2-3 | TRBV5-1 | NA | TGCGCCAGCAGCCCGGAACTAGCGGGGGGTTTGGATACGCAGTATTTT | CASSPELAGGLDTQYF
NA | TRBJ2-5 | TRBV29-1 | NA | TGCAGCGTTGAAGACAGGTCTATGTACTTC | CSVEDRSMYF
TRBD1 | TRBJ2-3 | TRBV11-2 | NA | TGTGCCAGCAGCCCAGATATACAGGGGGCCACAGATACGCAGTATTTT | CASSPDIQGATDTQYF
TRBD2 | TRBJ2-5 | TRBV10-3 | once | TGTGCCATCAGCCGGACTAGCGGCCAAGAGACCCAGTACTTC | CAISRTSGQETQYF
NA | TRBJ2-7 | TRBV19 | once | TGTGCCTCGGGTTCCTACGAGCAGTACTTC | CASGSYEQYF
TRBD1 | TRBJ1-3 | TRBV9 | NA | TGTGCCAGCAGCGGCAGACCAGGGGGCCTAGGGGGAAACACCATATATTTT | CASSGRPGGLGGNTIYF
TRBD2 | TRBJ2-2 | TRBV4-1 | NA | TGCGCCAGCAGCCGGGGACTAGCGGGAGGAACCGGGGAGCTGTTTTTT | CASSRGLAGGTGELFF
TRBD2 | TRBJ2-5 | TRBV7-8 | NA | TGTGCCAGCAGCTCGTGGGGGGGGTCGGGTTTGGAGACCCAGTACTTC | CASSSWGGSGLETQYF
TRBD1 | TRBJ2-5 | TRBV5-1 | NA | TGCGCCAGCGGACAGGGGAAAGAGACCCAGTACTTC | CASGQGKETQYF
NA | TRBJ2-2 | TRBV5-1 | NA | TGCGCCAGCAGCTGGCGGGGAAAGGGGTCCGGGGAGCTGTTTTTT | CASSWRGKGSGELFF
TRBD2 | TRBJ2-1 | TRBV4-1 | NA | TGCGCCAGCAGGGGAGGGCGGGGGGGAGTTTCCTACAATGAGCAGTTCTTC | CASRGGRGGVSYNEQFF
NA | TRBJ1-1 | TRBV25-1 | NA | TGTGCCAGCCACGACAAGGCCACCAACAGGGAAATGAACACTGAAGCTTTCTTT | CASHDKATNREMNTEAFF
TRBD1 | TRBJ2-3 | TRBV7-2 | NA | TGTGCCAGCAGCTTAGGGGGCGGTCAGGGGGTTAGCACAGATACGCAGTATTTT | CASSLGGGQGVSTDTQYF
TRBD2 | TRBJ2-3 | TRBV30 | NA | TGTGCCTGGAGTCGCTTAGCGGGAGGAGGCACAGATACGCAGTATTTT | CAWSRLAGGGTDTQYF
TRBD2 | TRBJ2-3 | TRBV7-9 | NA | TGTGCCAGCAGCTTACTAGCGGGGACTTCAAACACAGATACGCAGTATTTT | CASSLLAGTSNTDTQYF
NA | TRBJ1-6 | TRBV6-5 | NA | TGTGCCAGCAGGGCCCGGAGGAGTCGGGATTCACCCCTCCACTTT | CASRARRSRDSPLHF
NA | TRBJ1-1 | TRBV5-1 | NA | TGCGCCAGCAGCCCCCAGGGGTTTGGGATGAACACTGAAGCTTTCTTT | CASSPQGFGMNTEAFF
TRBD1 | TRBJ2-3 | TRBV5-1 | NA | TGCGCCAGCAGCTTAACCGGGACAGGGAGTGAGAATACGCAGTATTTT | CASSLTGTGSENTQYF
TRBD2 | TRBJ2-2 | TRBV5-1 | NA | TGCGCCAGCAGCTTGGGTCTAGCGGGGTCCGGGGAGCTGTTTTTT | CASSLGLAGSGELFF
NA | TRBJ2-1 | TRBV5-1 | NA | TGCGCCAGCAGGAGTGGAGTATCCTACAATGAGCAGTTCTTC | CASRSGVSYNEQFF
TRBD2 | TRBJ2-2 | TRBV5-1 | NA | TGCGCCAGCAGCTTGGGTAGCGGGAGTATATTCGGGGAGCTGTTTTTT | CASSLGSGSIFGELFF
TRBD2 | TRBJ2-3 | TRBV7-2 | NA | TGTGCCAGCAGCCGCGGGGGGGGAGATACGCAGTATTTT | CASSRGGGDTQYF
NA | TRBJ2-7 | TRBV5-1 | NA | TGCGCCAGCAGCTTGGCCGACGGGAACTACGAGCAGTACTTC | CASSLADGNYEQYF
TRBD1 | TRBJ2-1 | TRBV7-6 | NA | TGTGCCAGCAGCTCCGGACAGGGGGCAGGGTATGAGCAGTTCTTC | CASSSGQGAGYEQFF
NA | TRBJ2-7 | TRBV5-6 | NA | TGTGCCAGCAGCTTGTCGCAGTATAACGAGCAGTACTTC | CASSLSQYNEQYF
TRBD1 | TRBJ1-1 | TRBV11-2 | NA | TGTGCCAGCAGCCTGGACAGGCTAGAAGCTTTCTTT | CASSLDRLEAFF
TRBD1 | TRBJ1-3 | TRBV7-9 | NA | TGTGCCAGCAGCCCTGGTTCGGGACAGGACAGGACCATATATTTT | CASSPGSGQDRTIYF
TRBD1 | TRBJ1-2 | TRBV5-4 | NA | TGTGCCAGCAGCTCACAGGGGGCAGGCGGCTACACCTTC | CASSSQGAGGYTF
NA | TRBJ1-1 | TRBV20-1 | NA | TGCAGTGCTCCTACAGGGCTTTTGGCTTTCTTT | CSAPTGLLAFF
NA | TRBJ2-1 | TRBV7-7 | NA | TGTGCCAGCAGCTCCGGACAGAGCTCCTACAATGAGCAGTTCTTC | CASSSGQSSYNEQFF
TRBD1 | TRBJ1-4 | TRBV6-5 | once | TGTGCCAGCAGTTACTCGCGGGGGGACAGGGGGGAAAAACTGTTTTTT | CASSYSRGDRGEKLFF
NA | TRBJ2-3 | TRBV11-2 | NA | TGTGCCAGCAGCTTAGACCCTAGCAGAGATACGCAGTATTTT | CASSLDPSRDTQYF
NA | TRBJ1-3 | TRBV5-1 | NA | TGCGCCAGCAGTGAGGAGTTTAACTCTGGAAACACCATATATTTT | CASSEEFNSGNTIYF
TRBD1 | TRBJ1-1 | TRBV19 | NA | TGTGCCAGTAGTATGGGCCCGGGACAGAAGTTTGAAGCTTTCTTT | CASSMGPGQKFEAFF
TRBD2 | TRBJ2-1 | TRBV10-2 | NA | TGCGCCAGCAGTGATCTAGCGGGAGGTCTTGAGCAGTTCTTC | CASSDLAGGLEQFF
NA | TRBJ2-3 | TRBV7-9 | NA | TGTGCCAGCAGCTTTACGACGAGGGGCACAGATACGCAGTATTTT | CASSFTTRGTDTQYF
NA | TRBJ1-2 | TRBV9 | few | TGTGCCAGCAGGTCAGGGGCTGGCTACACCTTC | CASRSGAGYTF
NA | TRBJ1-5 | TRBV5-1 | NA | TGCGCCAGCAGCTTGGTTCCAGGGGTCGGTCAGCCCCAGCATTTT | CASSLVPGVGQPQHF
NA | TRBJ1-2 | TRBV2 | once | TGTGCCAGCAGTGCCGGGATCCCTAACTATGGCTACACCTTC | CASSAGIPNYGYTF
NA | TRBJ1-1 | TRBV5-1 | NA | TGCGCCAGCAGCTTGAGAGGATCGGCCACTGAAGCTTTCTTT | CASSLRGSATEAFF
TRBD1 | TRBJ2-7 | TRBV6-5 | NA | TGTGCCAGCAGTTCCTCAAGGGGGCCAAACTACGAGCAGTACTTC | CASSSSRGPNYEQYF
NA | TRBJ2-5 | TRBV7-8 | NA | TGTGCCAGCAGCTTAGAGAGGGAGACCCAGTACTTC | CASSLERETQYF
NA | TRBJ1-2 | TRBV30 | NA | TGTGCCTGGGGCCTAGGGGCTGCAATGGGCTACACCTTC | CAWGLGAAMGYTF
TRBD1 | TRBJ2-3 | TRBV15 | NA | TGTGCCACCAGCAGAGTGCCTTCCGTGGGCCCAGGGGGAGATACGCAGTATTTT | CATSRVPSVGPGGDTQYF
NA | TRBJ1-1 | TRBV6-1 | NA | TGTGCCAGCGTGGCGATGAGGGCCATGAACACTGAAGCTTTCTTT | CASVAMRAMNTEAFF
TRBD2 | TRBJ2-3 | TRBV5-4 | NA | TGTGCCAGCAGCCGCGCCCGGACTAGCGGGGGAGCAGATACGCAGTATTTT | CASSRARTSGGADTQYF
NA | TRBJ2-1 | TRBV4-1 | NA | TGCGCCAGCAGCCAAGTAACAGGCTCAAATGAGCAGTTCTTC | CASSQVTGSNEQFF
NA | TRBJ2-5 | TRBV14 | NA | TGTGCCAGCAGCCAAGCGTGGCAGGGGCGAGAGACCCAGTACTTC | CASSQAWQGRETQYF